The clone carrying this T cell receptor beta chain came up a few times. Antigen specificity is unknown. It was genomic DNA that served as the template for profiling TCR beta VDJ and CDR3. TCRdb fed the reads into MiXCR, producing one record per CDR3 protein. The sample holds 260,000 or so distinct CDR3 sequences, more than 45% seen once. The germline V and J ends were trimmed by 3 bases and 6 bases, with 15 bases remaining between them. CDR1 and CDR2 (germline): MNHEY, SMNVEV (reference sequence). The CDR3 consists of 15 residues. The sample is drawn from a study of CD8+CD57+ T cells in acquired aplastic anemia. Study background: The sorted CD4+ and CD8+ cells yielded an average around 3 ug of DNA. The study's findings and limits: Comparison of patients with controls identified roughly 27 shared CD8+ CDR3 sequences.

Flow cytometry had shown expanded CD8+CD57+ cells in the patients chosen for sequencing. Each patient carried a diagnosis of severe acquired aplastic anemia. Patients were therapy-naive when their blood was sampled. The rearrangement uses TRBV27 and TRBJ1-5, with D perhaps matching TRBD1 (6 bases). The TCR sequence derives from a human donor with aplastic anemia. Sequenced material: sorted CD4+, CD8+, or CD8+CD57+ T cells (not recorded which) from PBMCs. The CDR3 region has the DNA TGTGCCAGCAGTTTCAGGGGTCGGTTTTCTCAGCCCCAGCATTTT. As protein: CASSFRGRFSQPQHF.